Presented here are 12 T cell receptor beta chains from one specimen sequenced in a study of shared clonotypes between healthy human individuals. Clones were read by immunoSEQ multiplex PCR, and TCRdb kept only the in-frame ones, dropping some. Of 2 million to 2.5 million clones in the sample, 95% were seen once. The sample was naive CD4+ T cells sorted from blood. Regarding subset: CD45RA+ positively selected. These receptors all come from a man aged 18 to 29 in good health.

V is TRBV2 and J is TRBJ1-5; 7 nucleotides align to TRBD1. This CDR3 region has 16 residues. J lost 6 bases, V lost 3 bases, and 11 bases had no gene match. In germline, CDR1 is SNHLY, CDR2 FYNNEI. The DNA for the CDR3 is TGTGCCAGCAGTGAGATATCCAGGCCAGGGGGTCAGCCCCAGCATTTT. This gives the protein CASSEISRPGGQPQHF.

The J gene is TRBJ2-6, the V gene TRBV18, with D unclear. Germline V lookup: CDR1 KGHSH, CDR2 LQKENI. This CDR3 has 18 residues. Trimming removed 3 bases at V and 0 bases at J, with 15 bases between. CDR3 sequence (DNA): TGTGCCAGCTCACCGGTCGACCTATCAAGCTCTGGGGCCAACGTCCTGACTTTC. This translates into CASSPVDLSSSGANVLTF. The full variable domain, in which reference TRBV18 and TRBJ2-6 provide the parts outside the CDR3, is NAGVMQNPRHLVRRRGQEARLRCSPMKGHSHVYWYRQLPEEGLKFMVYLQKENIIDESGMPKERFSAEFPKEGPSILRIQQVVRGDSAAYFCASSPVDLSSSGANVLTFGAGSRLTVL.

The chain joins TRBV5-4 to TRBJ2-5; possibly TRBD1 for D (6 bases). This CDR3 is built from 13 residues. The V end lost 4 bases, the J end lost 5 bases, and 12 bases lay between the germline ends. Germline lookup yields CDR1 SGHNT and CDR2 YYREEE (reference sequence). The CDR3: CASSTTGNETQYF. For the CDR3, the DNA is TGTGCCAGCAGCACAACAGGGAATGAGACCCAGTACTTC.

The chain employs TRBV7-8 and TRBJ1-5, with D perhaps TRBD1 (5 bases). V was cut by 1 base and J by 0 bases, with 16 bases left in between. CDR1 is SGHVS, CDR2 FQNEAQ, per germline. The CDR3 length is 18 residues. The CDR3 loop is CASSLERVAGTSNQPQHF. DNA of the CDR3: TGTGCCAGCAGCTTAGAGAGGGTCGCAGGGACTAGCAATCAGCCCCAGCATTTT.

CDR3: CASSPSFGNYEQYF. Here the CDR3 DNA reads TGTGCCAGCAGCCCCTCGTTTGGCAACTACGAGCAGTACTTC. The V and J genes are TRBV14 and TRBJ2-7, with D hard to call. The V gene's germline CDR1 is SGHDN and CDR2 FVKESK. V lost 4 bases, J lost 3 bases, and 13 bases lay in between. This CDR3 is 14 amino acids long.

The genes are TRBV6-1 and TRBJ1-4; D possibly corresponds to TRBD1 (5 bases). Trimming cost V 4 bases and J 7 bases, with 16 bases left between them. Germline V gene data show CDR1 as MNHNS and CDR2 as SASEGT. This CDR3 is 15 amino acids long. The CDR3 coding sequence is TGTGCCAGCAGTGTAAGCCCTCCGGGGCCTGAAAAACTGTTTTTT. Protein product: CASSVSPPGPEKLFF.

The chain uses TRBV4-3 and TRBJ1-4; D call uncertain. This CDR3 has 16 residues. The V end lost 1 base, the J end lost 8 bases, and 17 bases lay between the germline ends. Germline V gene data show CDR1 as LGHNA and CDR2 as YSLEER. The CDR3 is CASSQGRRTGGEKLFF. The DNA for the CDR3 is TGCGCCAGCAGCCAAGGAAGGAGGACGGGAGGGGAAAAACTGTTTTTT.

The chain recombines TRBV9 with TRBJ1-5, with a weak D call TRBD1 (6 bases). Germline V CDR1 and CDR2: SGDLS, YYNGEE. V dropped 4 bases and J dropped 1 base, with 12 bases sitting between them. The CDR3 loop spans 15 amino acids. Here the CDR3 DNA reads TGTGCCAGCAGCTCGACAGGTGGGAGCAATCAGCCCCAGCATTTT. Translating gives CASSSTGGSNQPQHF.

The rearrangement uses TRBV6-5 and TRBJ2-3, with 7 bases that match TRBD2. Germline V gives CDR1 MNHEY, CDR2 SVGAGI. Trimming cost V 6 bases and J 7 bases; bases outside gene matches: 10. This CDR3 comprises 14 residues. The CDR3 nucleotides read TGTGCCAGCAGGCGAGCGGGAATGGGAAATACGCAGTATTTT. Translation gives CASRRAGMGNTQYF.

This chain joins TRBV11-2 and TRBJ2-7; perhaps D is TRBD1 or TRBD2 (7 bases each). Germline-derived CDR1 and CDR2 are SGHAT and FQNNGV. The CDR3 has 14 residues. Trimming shortened V by 5 bases and J by 0 bases, and 11 bases separated the two germline ends. The CDR3 sequence is CASSQGGSSYEQYF. The CDR3 DNA reads as TGTGCCAGCAGCCAGGGGGGGAGCTCCTACGAGCAGTACTTC.

The chain has TRBV11-3 and TRBJ2-7; TRBD2 agrees at 7 bases. CDR3 length equals 13 residues. Trimming took 5 bases from V and 5 from J; bases not matched to a gene: 6. CDR1 and CDR2 (germline): SGHNT, YENEEA. The CDR3 nucleotides are TGTGCCAGCAGCCCATCGGGAGGAAACGAGCAGTACTTC. Translation gives CASSPSGGNEQYF.

The V and J genes are TRBV5-4 and TRBJ1-5, with a possible D match to TRBD1 (5 bases). Germline V CDR1 and CDR2: SGHNT, YYREEE (reference sequence). V was cut by 4 bases and J by 2 bases, with 10 bases left in between. The CDR3 extends over 14 amino acids. DNA for the CDR3: TGTGCCAGCAGCCCGGGCAGGGGCAATCAGCCCCAGCATTTT. It specifies CASSPGRGNQPQHF.